This T cell receptor beta chain was identified in a study of blood T cell repertoires in COVID-19. Study details: Acute-phase and convalescent COVID-19 samples originated in the United States, Italy and Spain. The cDNA or gDNA used as material had been derived from T cells, B-cell-depleted T cells, or PBMCs.

Generated by immunoSEQ multiplex PCR, the TCRdb table keeps only in-frame clones and is missing some. The repertoire holds 35,000 to 45,000 clones, with around nine tenths as singletons. V lost 4 bases to trimming and J lost 5 bases; unmatched junction nucleotides: 11. Looked up from germline, CDR1 is SGHDT and CDR2 is YYEEEE. The CDR3 totals 15 residues. This chain connects TRBV5-6 to TRBJ2-7; 8 positions agree with TRBD2. The specimen was peripheral blood. The clonotype originates from a human donor in a cohort sampled during active COVID-19. CDR3: CASSKIGGARDEQYF. Written as DNA, the CDR3 is TGTGCCAGCAGCAAAATCGGGGGGGCCCGCGACGAGCAGTACTTC.